This T cell receptor (beta chain) was found in a study of cytomegalovirus exposure and HLA in healthy donors. The table came from immunoSEQ multiplex PCR; TCRdb's copy has only in-frame clones and leaves some out. The profile covers fewer than 120,000 clones, with roughly 89% appearing a single time and 1.9% taken by the ten largest. Regarding this clone: The antigen is not known. At one end, the junction sequence differs from germline, possibly due to a read error. The same CDR3 arises from other DNA sequences in this sample as well.

CDR3 length: 16 residues. CDR1 LGHNA and CDR2 YSLEER come from the germline V gene. Findings of the study overall: Investigators reported approximately 170 TCR beta chains as tied to cytomegalovirus. Clusters of TCRs from the first cohort tended to co-occur in the roughly 120 validation repertoires (as a later analysis found). Rarity characterized most TCR sequences, yet some public TCRs appeared in many donors.

The rearrangement uses TRBV4-3 and TRBJ2-1, with a tentative D call TRBD2 (6 bases). The sample taken for sequencing was PBMCs. The TCR originated in a young woman in good health and CMV-seronegative. CDR3 amino acids: CASSQVTSSGHNEQFF. In DNA, the CDR3 is TGCGCCAGCAGCCAGGTTACTAGCTCGGGTCACAATGAGCAATTCTTC.